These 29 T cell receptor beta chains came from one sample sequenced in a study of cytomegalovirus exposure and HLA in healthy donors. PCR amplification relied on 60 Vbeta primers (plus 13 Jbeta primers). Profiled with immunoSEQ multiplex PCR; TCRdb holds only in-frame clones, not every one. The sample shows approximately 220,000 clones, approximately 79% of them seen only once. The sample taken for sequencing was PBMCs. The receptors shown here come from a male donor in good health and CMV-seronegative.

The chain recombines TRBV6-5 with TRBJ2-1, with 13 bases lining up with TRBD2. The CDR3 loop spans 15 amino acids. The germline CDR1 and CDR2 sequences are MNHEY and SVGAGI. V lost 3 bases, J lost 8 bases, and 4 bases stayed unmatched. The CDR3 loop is CASSYRTSGSDEQFF. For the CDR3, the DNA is TGTGCCAGCAGTTATAGGACTAGCGGGAGTGATGAGCAGTTCTTC.

The CDR3 loop reads CASLPGTGLNQPQHF. The CDR3 region has the DNA TGTGCCAGCCTTCCCGGGACAGGGCTCAATCAGCCCCAGCATTTT. This chain uses TRBV19 with TRBJ1-5; 9 bases fit TRBD1. The germline gives CDR1 LNHDA, CDR2 SQIVND (reference sequence). The CDR3 is 15 amino acids. The V gene end was trimmed by 9 bases and the J gene end by 3 bases; junction bases not matched to a gene: 9.

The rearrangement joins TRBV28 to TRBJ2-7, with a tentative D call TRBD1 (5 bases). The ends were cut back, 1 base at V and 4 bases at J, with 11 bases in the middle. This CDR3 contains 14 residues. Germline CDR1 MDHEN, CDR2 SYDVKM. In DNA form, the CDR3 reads TGTGCCAGCAGTTTATCGCTAGGGGCGTACGAGCAGTACTTC. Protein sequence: CASSLSLGAYEQYF.

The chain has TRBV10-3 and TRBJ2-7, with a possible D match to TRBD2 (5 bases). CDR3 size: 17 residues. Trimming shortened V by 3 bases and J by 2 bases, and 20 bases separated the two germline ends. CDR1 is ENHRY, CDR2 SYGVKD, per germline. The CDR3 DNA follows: TGTGCCATCAGTGATTCCCGTCGGGGAGCGATGGCCTACGAGCAGTACTTC. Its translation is CAISDSRRGAMAYEQYF.

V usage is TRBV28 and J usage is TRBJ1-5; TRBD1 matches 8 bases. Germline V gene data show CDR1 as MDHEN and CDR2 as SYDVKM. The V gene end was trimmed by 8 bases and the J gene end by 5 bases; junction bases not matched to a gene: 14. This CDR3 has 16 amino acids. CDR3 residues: CASQRYGTGSHQPQHF. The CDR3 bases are TGTGCCAGCCAGAGATATGGGACAGGAAGTCATCAGCCCCAGCATTTT.

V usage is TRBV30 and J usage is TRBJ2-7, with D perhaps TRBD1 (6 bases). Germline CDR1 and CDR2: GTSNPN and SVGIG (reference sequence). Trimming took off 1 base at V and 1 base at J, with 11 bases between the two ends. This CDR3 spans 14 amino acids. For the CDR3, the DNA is TGTGCCTGGAGTGACGGACAGTTATCCTACGAGCAGTACTTC. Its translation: CAWSDGQLSYEQYF.

The CDR3 loop reads CASSFGTGINTEAFF. The DNA of the CDR3 is TGTGCCAGCAGTTTCGGGACAGGGATTAACACTGAAGCTTTCTTT. The chain combines TRBV27 with TRBJ1-1; 9 bases are a match to TRBD1. The CDR3 loop spans 15 amino acids. V shed 3 bases and J 2 bases; nucleotides not matched to a gene: 4. CDR1 MNHEY and CDR2 SMNVEV come from the germline V gene (reference sequence).

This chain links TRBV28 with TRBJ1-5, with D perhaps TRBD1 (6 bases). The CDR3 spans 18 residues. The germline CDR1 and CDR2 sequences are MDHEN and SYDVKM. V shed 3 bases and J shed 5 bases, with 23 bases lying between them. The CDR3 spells CASSLGENRDIFYQPQHF. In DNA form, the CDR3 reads TGTGCCAGCAGTTTGGGGGAGAACAGGGATATCTTCTATCAGCCCCAGCATTTT.

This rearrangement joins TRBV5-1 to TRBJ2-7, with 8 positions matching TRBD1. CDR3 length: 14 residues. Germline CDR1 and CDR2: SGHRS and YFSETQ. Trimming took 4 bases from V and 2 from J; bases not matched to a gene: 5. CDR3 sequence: CASSPQGGAYEQYF. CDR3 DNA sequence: TGCGCCAGCAGCCCACAGGGGGGCGCCTACGAGCAGTACTTC.

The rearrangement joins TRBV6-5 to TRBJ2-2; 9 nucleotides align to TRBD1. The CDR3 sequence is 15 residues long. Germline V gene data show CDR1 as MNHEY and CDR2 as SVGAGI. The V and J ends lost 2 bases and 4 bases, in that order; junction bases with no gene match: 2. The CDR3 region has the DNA TGTGCCAGCAGTTACGGGACAGGGTTCACCGGGGAGCTGTTTTTT. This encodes CASSYGTGFTGELFF.

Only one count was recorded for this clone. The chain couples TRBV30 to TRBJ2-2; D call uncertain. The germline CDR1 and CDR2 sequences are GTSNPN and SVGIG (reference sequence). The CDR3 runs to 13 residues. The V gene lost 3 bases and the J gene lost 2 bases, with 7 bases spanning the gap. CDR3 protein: CAWSPVNTGELFF. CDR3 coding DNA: TGTGCCTGGAGCCCGGTAAACACCGGGGAGCTGTTTTTT.

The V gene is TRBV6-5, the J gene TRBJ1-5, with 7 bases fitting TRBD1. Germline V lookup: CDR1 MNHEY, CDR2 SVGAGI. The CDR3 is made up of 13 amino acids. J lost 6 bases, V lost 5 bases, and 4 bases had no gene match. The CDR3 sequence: CASSTGESQPQHF. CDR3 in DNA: TGTGCCAGCAGTACAGGGGAAAGTCAGCCCCAGCATTTT.

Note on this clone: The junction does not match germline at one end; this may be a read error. The DNA of the CDR3 is TGTGCCAGCAGCCTGCGGGGGGGGAAGGAACTGTTTTTT. The encoded protein is CASSLRGGKELFF. The chain joins TRBV5-1 to TRBJ1-4, with D perhaps TRBD1 (5 bases). The germline V gene encodes CDR1 SGHRS and CDR2 YFSETQ. This CDR3 contains 13 residues. The full variable domain, with the rest looked up from reference TRBV5-1 and TRBJ1-4, is KAGVTQTPRYLIKTRGQQVTLSCSPISGHRSVSWYQQTPGQGLQFLFEYFSETQRNKGNFPGRFSGRQFSNSRSEMNVSTLELGDSALYLCASSLRGGKELFFGSGTQLSVL.

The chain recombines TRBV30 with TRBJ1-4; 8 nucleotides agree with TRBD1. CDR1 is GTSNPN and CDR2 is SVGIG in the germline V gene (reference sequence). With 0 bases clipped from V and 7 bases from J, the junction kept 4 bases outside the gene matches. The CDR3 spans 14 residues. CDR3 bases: TGTGCCTGGAGTGTACTCCAGGGGGCTGAAAAACTGTTTTTT. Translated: CAWSVLQGAEKLFF.

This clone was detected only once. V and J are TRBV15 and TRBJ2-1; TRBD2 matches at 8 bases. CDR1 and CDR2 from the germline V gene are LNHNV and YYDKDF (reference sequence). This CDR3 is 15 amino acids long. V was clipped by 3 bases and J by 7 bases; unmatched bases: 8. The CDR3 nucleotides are TGTGCCACCAGCAGGCCGGGACTAGAGCTGAATGAGCAGTTCTTC. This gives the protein CATSRPGLELNEQFF. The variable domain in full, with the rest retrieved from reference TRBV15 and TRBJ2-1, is DAMVIQNPRYQVTQFGKPVTLSCSQTLNHNVMYWYQQKSSQAPKLLFHYYDKDFNNEADTPDNFQSRRPNTSFCFLDIRSPGLGDTAMYLCATSRPGLELNEQFFGPGTRLTVL.

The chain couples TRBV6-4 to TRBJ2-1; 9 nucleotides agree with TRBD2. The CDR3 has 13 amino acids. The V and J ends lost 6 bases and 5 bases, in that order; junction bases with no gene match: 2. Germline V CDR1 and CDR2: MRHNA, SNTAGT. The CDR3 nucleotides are TGTGCCAGCAGGGGCGGGAGGGACAATGAGCAGTTCTTC. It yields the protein CASRGGRDNEQFF.

CDR3 residues: CASSLGGNEKLFF. DNA for the CDR3: TGCGCCAGCAGCTTAGGAGGGAATGAAAAACTGTTTTTT. The J gene is TRBJ1-4, the V gene TRBV5-1; D unresolved. The CDR3 contains 13 residues. V was pared by 2 bases and J by 5 bases, with 7 bases between. Per the germline V gene, CDR1 is SGHRS and CDR2 is YFSETQ.

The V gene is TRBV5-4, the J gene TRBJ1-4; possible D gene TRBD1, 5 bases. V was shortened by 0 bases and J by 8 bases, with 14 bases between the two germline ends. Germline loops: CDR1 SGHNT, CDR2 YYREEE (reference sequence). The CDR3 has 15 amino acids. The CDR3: CASSLVGGIGEKLFF. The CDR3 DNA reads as TGTGCCAGCAGCTTGGTTGGGGGGATAGGAGAAAAACTGTTTTTT.

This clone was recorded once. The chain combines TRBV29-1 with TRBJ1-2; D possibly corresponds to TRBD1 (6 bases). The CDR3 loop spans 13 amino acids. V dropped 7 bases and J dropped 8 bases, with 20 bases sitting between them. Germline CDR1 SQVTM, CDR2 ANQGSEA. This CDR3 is CSAPGRGGWGYTF. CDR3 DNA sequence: TGCAGCGCCCCGGGGCGGGGGGGCTGGGGCTACACCTTC. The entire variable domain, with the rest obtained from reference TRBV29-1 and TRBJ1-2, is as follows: SAVISQKPSRDICQRGTSLTIQCQVDSQVTMMFWYRQQPGQSLTLIATANQGSEATYESGFVIDKFPISRPNLTFSTLTVSNMSPEDSSIYLCSAPGRGGWGYTFGSGTRLTVV.

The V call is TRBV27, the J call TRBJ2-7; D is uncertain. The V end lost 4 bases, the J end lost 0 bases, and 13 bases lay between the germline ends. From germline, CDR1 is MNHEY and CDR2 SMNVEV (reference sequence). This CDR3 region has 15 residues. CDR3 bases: TGTGCCAGCAGTTCCTTCGACTCTAGCTCCTACGAGCAGTACTTC. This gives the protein CASSSFDSSSYEQYF.

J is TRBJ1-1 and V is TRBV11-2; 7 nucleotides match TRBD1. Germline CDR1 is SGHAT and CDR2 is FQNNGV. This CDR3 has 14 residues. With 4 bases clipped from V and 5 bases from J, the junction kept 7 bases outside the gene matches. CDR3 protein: CASSSPDRDTEAFF. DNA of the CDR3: TGTGCCAGCAGCTCCCCCGACAGGGATACTGAAGCTTTCTTT.

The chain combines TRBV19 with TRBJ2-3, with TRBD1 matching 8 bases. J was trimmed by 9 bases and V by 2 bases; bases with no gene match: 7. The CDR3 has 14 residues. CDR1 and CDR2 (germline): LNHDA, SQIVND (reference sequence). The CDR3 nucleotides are TGTGCCAGTAGTATATCGGGACAGGTGGTGACGCAGTATTTT. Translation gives CASSISGQVVTQYF. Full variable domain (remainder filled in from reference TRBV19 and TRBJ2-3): DGGITQSPKYLFRKEGQNVTLSCEQNLNHDAMYWYRQDPGQGLRLIYYSQIVNDFQKGDIAEGYSVSREKKESFPLTVTSAQKNPTAFYLCASSISGQVVTQYFGPGTRLTVL.

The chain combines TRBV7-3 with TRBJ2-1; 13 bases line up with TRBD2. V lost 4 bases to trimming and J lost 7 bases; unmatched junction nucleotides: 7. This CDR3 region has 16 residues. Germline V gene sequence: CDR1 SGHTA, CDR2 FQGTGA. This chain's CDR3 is CASSSSTSGGVNEQFF. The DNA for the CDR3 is TGTGCCAGCAGCTCCTCTACTAGCGGGGGGGTGAATGAGCAGTTCTTC.

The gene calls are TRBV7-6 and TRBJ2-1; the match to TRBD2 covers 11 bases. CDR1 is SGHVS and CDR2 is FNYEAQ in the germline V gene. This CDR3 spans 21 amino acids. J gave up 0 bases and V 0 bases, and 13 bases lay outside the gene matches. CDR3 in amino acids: CASSLAWLIAGGSSSYNEQFF. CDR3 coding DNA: TGTGCCAGCAGCTTAGCATGGTTAATAGCGGGGGGGTCTAGCTCCTACAATGAGCAGTTCTTC.

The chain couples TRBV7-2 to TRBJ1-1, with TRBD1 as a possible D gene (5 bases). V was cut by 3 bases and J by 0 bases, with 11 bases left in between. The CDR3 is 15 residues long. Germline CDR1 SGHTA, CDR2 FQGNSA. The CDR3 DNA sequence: TGTGCCAGCAGCTTGGGGGGACTGATGAACACTGAAGCTTTCTTT. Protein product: CASSLGGLMNTEAFF.

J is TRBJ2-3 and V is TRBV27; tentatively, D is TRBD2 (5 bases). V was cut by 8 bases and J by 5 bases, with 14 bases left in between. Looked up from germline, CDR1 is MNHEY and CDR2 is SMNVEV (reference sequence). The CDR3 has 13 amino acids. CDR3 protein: CASSPTRGDTQYF. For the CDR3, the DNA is TGTGCCAGCTCCCCTACCCGGGGAGATACGCAGTATTTT.

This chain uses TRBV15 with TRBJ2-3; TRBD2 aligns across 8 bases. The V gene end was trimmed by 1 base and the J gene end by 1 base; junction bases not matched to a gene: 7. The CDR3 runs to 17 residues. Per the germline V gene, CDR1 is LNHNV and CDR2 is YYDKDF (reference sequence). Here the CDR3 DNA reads TGTGCCACCAGCAGAGCCGGCGGGGGGAGGGGCACAGATACGCAGTATTTT. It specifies CATSRAGGGRGTDTQYF.

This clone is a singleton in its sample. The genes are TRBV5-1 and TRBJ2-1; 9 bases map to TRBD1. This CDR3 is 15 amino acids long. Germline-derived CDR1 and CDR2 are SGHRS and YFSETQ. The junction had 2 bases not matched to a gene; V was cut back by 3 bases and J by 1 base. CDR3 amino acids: CASSWTGESYNEQFF. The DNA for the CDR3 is TGCGCCAGCAGCTGGACAGGGGAATCCTACAATGAGCAGTTCTTC.

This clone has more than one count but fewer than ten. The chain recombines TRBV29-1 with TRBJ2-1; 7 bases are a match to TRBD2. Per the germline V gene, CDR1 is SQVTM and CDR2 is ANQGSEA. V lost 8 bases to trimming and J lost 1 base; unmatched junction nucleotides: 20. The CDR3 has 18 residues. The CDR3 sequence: CSPNQSGGSRWSYNEQFF. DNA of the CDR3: TGCAGCCCCAACCAGAGTGGCGGGAGCCGGTGGTCCTACAATGAGCAGTTCTTC.